These 20 T cell receptor beta chains originate from one sample sequenced in a study of blood T cell repertoires in COVID-19. Using immunoSEQ multiplex PCR, the repertoire was profiled, and TCRdb retains in-frame clones only, with some absent. Of approximately 76,000 clones in the sample, 85% to 90% were seen once. The source material was peripheral blood. These receptor sequences come from a man older than 75 in a cohort sampled during active COVID-19.

The chain joins TRBV7-9 to TRBJ1-2, with D possibly TRBD1 on 6 matching bases. V lost 5 bases and J lost 10, with 23 bases in between. The CDR3 consists of 15 residues. CDR1 SEHNR and CDR2 FQNEAQ come from the germline V gene (reference sequence). CDR3: CASSGGTRDTFSYTF. The CDR3 coding sequence is TGTGCCAGCAGCGGAGGAACCCGGGACACCTTCTCCTACACCTTC.

The V gene is TRBV18, the J gene TRBJ1-2; 12 bases fit TRBD1. The CDR3 contains 18 residues. Germline CDR1 KGHSH, CDR2 LQKENI. The ends lost 3 bases at V and 0 bases at J; junction bases unmatched: 8. CDR3 bases: TGTGCCAGCTCACCGCCGGGACAGGGGGCGCGGGCTAACTATGGCTACACCTTC. This translates into CASSPPGQGARANYGYTF.

The CDR3 nucleotides are TGTGCCAGCAGCGGCGAAGGACAGAATAATGAAAAACTGTTTTTT. The encoded protein is CASSGEGQNNEKLFF. This rearrangement joins TRBV9 to TRBJ1-4; possibly TRBD1 for D (6 bases). V shed 3 bases and J shed 4 bases, with 13 bases lying between them. From germline, CDR1 is SGDLS and CDR2 YYNGEE. This CDR3 is built from 15 residues.

This clone was picked up one time. The chain recombines TRBV27 with TRBJ1-2; D is undetermined. The germline V gene has CDR1 MNHEY and CDR2 SMNVEV (reference sequence). This CDR3 region has 14 residues. The V end lost 3 bases, the J end lost 2 bases, and 10 bases lay between the germline ends. CDR3 protein: CASSFAGENYGYTF. As DNA, the CDR3 is TGTGCCAGCAGTTTTGCAGGTGAAAACTATGGCTACACCTTC.

The genes are TRBV6-6 and TRBJ1-2; weak D call: TRBD1 (6 bases). Looked up from germline, CDR1 is MNHNY and CDR2 is SVGAGI (reference sequence). V lost 7 bases and J lost 2, with 20 bases in between. This CDR3 has 16 amino acids. CDR3 sequence: CASNRAGDGLNYGYTF. The CDR3 DNA follows: TGTGCCAGCAATCGGGCAGGGGACGGTTTAAACTATGGCTACACCTTC.

The chain is built from TRBV2 and TRBJ2-1; TRBD2 might be the D (6 bases). V lost 7 bases and J 10 bases, leaving 20 bases between the germline ends. The length of the CDR3 is 14 residues. Germline lookup yields CDR1 SNHLY and CDR2 FYNNEI. CDR3 DNA: TGTGCCAGCATCGGTCTAGCCGGAGGAGGGGAGCAGTTCTTC. Residues: CASIGLAGGGEQFF.

This chain uses TRBV7-2 with TRBJ2-2; D perhaps matches TRBD2 (5 bases). This CDR3 spans 15 amino acids. Deletions cut 1 base from V and 6 bases from J, with 12 bases between. Germline values: CDR1 SGHTA, CDR2 FQGNSA. As DNA, the CDR3 is TGTGCCAGCAGCTTAGGACACTTGAGGGCCGGGGAGCTGTTTTTT. It is translated as CASSLGHLRAGELFF.

The V gene is TRBV7-9, the J gene TRBJ2-3, with TRBD1 identical over 10 bases. Looked up from germline, CDR1 is SEHNR and CDR2 is FQNEAQ (reference sequence). After removal of 1 base from V and 3 bases from J, the junction contained 4 bases not matched to a gene. This CDR3 is built from 16 residues. The CDR3 DNA reads TGTGCCAGCAGCTTAGACCCGGGACAGGGGACAGATACGCAGTATTTT. Its translation: CASSLDPGQGTDTQYF.

This rearrangement joins TRBV10-3 to TRBJ1-1; tentative D call: TRBD1 (6 bases). The CDR3 is made up of 12 amino acids. Germline assignment: CDR1 ENHRY and CDR2 SYGVKD. The germline V and J ends were trimmed by 6 bases and 5 bases, with 10 bases remaining between them. Here the CDR3 DNA reads TGTGCCATCAGGCGGCAGGGGACTGAAGCTTTCTTT. Translated, it gives CAIRRQGTEAFF.

The sample holds a few counts of this clone. This chain links TRBV2 with TRBJ2-7, with 12 bases fitting TRBD1. The CDR3 runs 15 residues. Looked up from germline, CDR1 is SNHLY and CDR2 is FYNNEI. The ends lost 4 bases at V and 2 bases at J; junction bases unmatched: 3. Here the CDR3 DNA reads TGTGCCAGCAGTGCCGGGACAGGGGGCACCTACGAGCAGTACTTC. Translated: CASSAGTGGTYEQYF. The full variable domain, with the rest looked up from reference TRBV2 and TRBJ2-7, is EPEVTQTPSHQVTQMGQEVILRCVPISNHLYFYWYRQILGQKVEFLVSFYNNEISEKSEIFDDQFSVERPDGSNFTLKIRSTKLEDSAMYFCASSAGTGGTYEQYFGPGTRLTVT.

This chain joins TRBV10-3 and TRBJ2-5; TRBD1 might be the D (6 bases). In germline, CDR1 is ENHRY, CDR2 SYGVKD. V gave up 6 bases and J gave up 0 bases, with 11 bases separating them. The CDR3 totals 14 residues. In DNA, the CDR3 is TGTGCCATCAGGGAAAGACAGGACCAAGAGACCCAGTACTTC. Residues: CAIRERQDQETQYF.

The rearrangement joins TRBV6-5 to TRBJ1-5; 10 bases align to TRBD1. The V segment lost 6 bases and the J segment 6 bases; nucleotides outside the gene matches: 5. The CDR3 runs 14 residues. Germline CDR1 and CDR2: MNHEY and SVGAGI. CDR3 amino acids: CASSWDRGGQPQHF. CDR3 in DNA: TGTGCCAGCAGCTGGGACAGGGGAGGTCAGCCCCAGCATTTT.

The table lists this clone with a count of one. The rearrangement uses TRBV18 and TRBJ1-1; TRBD1 matches at 11 bases. Germline V gene sequence: CDR1 KGHSH, CDR2 LQKENI. This CDR3 contains 14 residues. V was clipped by 3 bases and J by 11 bases; unmatched bases: 8. CDR3 amino acids: CASSPGTGGNDAFF. The CDR3 DNA follows: TGTGCCAGCTCACCCGGGACAGGGGGAAATGATGCTTTCTTT.

This chain connects TRBV7-2 to TRBJ1-2, with 10 bases matching TRBD1. Germline V gene sequence: CDR1 SGHTA, CDR2 FQGNSA. V gave up 5 bases and J gave up 7 bases; unmatched junction bases: 10. CDR3 size: 15 residues. The CDR3 DNA follows: TGTGCCAGCAGCCCGACCCCGGACAGGGGGTTTGGCTACACCTTC. Residues: CASSPTPDRGFGYTF.

J is TRBJ2-3 and V is TRBV6-2 or TRBV6-3; D gene unclear. Looked up from germline, CDR1 is MNHEY and CDR2 is SVGEGT. The V and J ends lost 3 bases and 2 bases respectively, with 9 bases between them. The CDR3 length is 14 residues. The CDR3 bases are TGTGCCAGCAGTTATCACGGGTACACAGATACGCAGTATTTT. Its translation: CASSYHGYTDTQYF.

The genes are TRBV29-1 and TRBJ1-2; 7 positions match TRBD1. Looked up from germline, CDR1 is SQVTM and CDR2 is ANQGSEA. V dropped 3 bases and J dropped 8; count of bases not matched to a gene: 12. The CDR3 runs to 14 residues. This CDR3 reads CSVEVGAGGYGYTF. The CDR3 DNA sequence: TGCAGCGTTGAGGTGGGGGCAGGGGGATACGGCTACACCTTC.

The rearrangement uses TRBV25-1 and TRBJ2-2; the D gene is possibly TRBD1 (5 bases). Trimming took 6 bases from V and 1 from J, leaving 12 bases between them. Germline lookup yields CDR1 MGHDK and CDR2 SYGVNS. The CDR3 consists of 15 residues. In DNA, the CDR3 is TGTGCCAGCAGGGGTAAGCAGGGGAACACCGGGGAGCTGTTTTTT. It codes for CASRGKQGNTGELFF.

The rearrangement links TRBV14 to TRBJ2-1; TRBD1 is a possible D gene (6 bases). Trimming cost V 4 bases and J 9 bases, with 16 bases left between them. In germline, CDR1 is SGHDN, CDR2 FVKESK. This CDR3 is 14 amino acids long. The CDR3 nucleotides are TGTGCCAGCAGCCCTGGACAGTGGACCAGTGAGCAGTTCTTC. Its protein is CASSPGQWTSEQFF.

The J gene is TRBJ2-2, the V gene TRBV5-5, with a weak D call TRBD2 (6 bases). The CDR3 sequence is 16 residues long. Trimming took 6 bases from V and 7 from J, leaving 22 bases between them. CDR1 is SGHKS and CDR2 is YYEKEE in the germline V gene (reference sequence). The CDR3 DNA follows: TGTGCCAGCACCGTCAGTGGAGGGATGTACGGCGGGGAGCTGTTTTTT. It codes for CASTVSGGMYGGELFF.

The chain carries TRBV7-8 and TRBJ1-1; D possibly corresponds to TRBD1 (5 bases). Per the germline V gene, CDR1 is SGHVS and CDR2 is FQNEAQ. V lost 5 bases and J 2 bases, leaving 12 bases between the germline ends. The CDR3 sequence is 14 residues long. The chain's CDR3 is CASSAQVINTEAFF. DNA of the CDR3: TGTGCCAGCAGCGCACAGGTGATTAACACTGAAGCTTTCTTT.